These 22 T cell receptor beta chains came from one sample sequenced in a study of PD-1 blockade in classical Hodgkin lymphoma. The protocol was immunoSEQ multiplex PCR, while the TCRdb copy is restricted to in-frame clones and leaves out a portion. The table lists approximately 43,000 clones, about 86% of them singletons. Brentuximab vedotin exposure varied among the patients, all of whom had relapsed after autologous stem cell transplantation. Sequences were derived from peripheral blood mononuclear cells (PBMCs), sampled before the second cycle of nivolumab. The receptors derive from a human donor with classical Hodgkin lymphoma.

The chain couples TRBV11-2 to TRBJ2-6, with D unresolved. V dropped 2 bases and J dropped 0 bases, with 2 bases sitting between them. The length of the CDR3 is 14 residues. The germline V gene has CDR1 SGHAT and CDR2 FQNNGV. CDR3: CASSLSSGANVLTF. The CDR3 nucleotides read TGTGCCAGCAGCTTAAGCTCTGGGGCCAACGTCCTGACTTTC.

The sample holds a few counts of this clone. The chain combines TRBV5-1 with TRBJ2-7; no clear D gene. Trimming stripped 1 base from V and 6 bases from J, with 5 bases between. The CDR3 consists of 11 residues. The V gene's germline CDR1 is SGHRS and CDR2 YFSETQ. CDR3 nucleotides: TGCGCCAGCAGCTTGTTCCGCGAGCAGTACTTC. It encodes CASSLFREQYF.

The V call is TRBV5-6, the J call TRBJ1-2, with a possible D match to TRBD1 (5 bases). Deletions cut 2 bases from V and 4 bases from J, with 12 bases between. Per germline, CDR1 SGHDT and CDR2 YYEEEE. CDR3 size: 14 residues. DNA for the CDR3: TGTGCCAGCAGCTTCGGGACTGACATCTATGGCTACACCTTC. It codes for CASSFGTDIYGYTF.

The CDR3 region has the DNA TGTGCCAGCTCACCAGGGACAGGCGACTATGGCTACACCTTC. Translated, it gives CASSPGTGDYGYTF. The chain has TRBV18 and TRBJ1-2; 8 bases map to TRBD1. CDR3 length: 14 amino acids. Looked up from germline, CDR1 is KGHSH and CDR2 is LQKENI. V was clipped by 2 bases and J by 3 bases; unmatched bases: 2.

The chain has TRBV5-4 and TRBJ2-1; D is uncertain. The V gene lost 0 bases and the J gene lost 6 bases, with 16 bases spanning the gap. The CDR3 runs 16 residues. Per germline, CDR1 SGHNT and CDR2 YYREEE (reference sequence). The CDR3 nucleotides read TGTGCCAGCAGCTTGGCCGGTATTGACATTTCCAATGAGCAGTTCTTC. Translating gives CASSLAGIDISNEQFF.

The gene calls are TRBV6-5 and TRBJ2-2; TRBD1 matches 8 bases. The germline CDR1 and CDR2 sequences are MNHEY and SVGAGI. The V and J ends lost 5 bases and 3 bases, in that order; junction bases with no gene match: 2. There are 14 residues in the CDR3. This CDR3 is CASSPDRDTGELFF. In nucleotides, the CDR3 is TGTGCCAGCAGTCCGGACAGGGACACCGGGGAGCTGTTTTTT.

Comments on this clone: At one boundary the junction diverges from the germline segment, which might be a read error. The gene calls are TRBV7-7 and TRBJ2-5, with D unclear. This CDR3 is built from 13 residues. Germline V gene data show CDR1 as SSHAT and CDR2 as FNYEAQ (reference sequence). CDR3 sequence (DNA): TGTGCTAGCAGCTTGAATGTCCAAGAGACCCAGTACTTC. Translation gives CASSLNVQETQYF.

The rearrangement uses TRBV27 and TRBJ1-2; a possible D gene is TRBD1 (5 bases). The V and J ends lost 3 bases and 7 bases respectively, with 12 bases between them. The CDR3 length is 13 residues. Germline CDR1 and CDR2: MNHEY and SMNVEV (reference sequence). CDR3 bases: TGTGCCAGCAGTTTTGGCGTTGGGGGTGGCTACACCTTC. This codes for CASSFGVGGGYTF.

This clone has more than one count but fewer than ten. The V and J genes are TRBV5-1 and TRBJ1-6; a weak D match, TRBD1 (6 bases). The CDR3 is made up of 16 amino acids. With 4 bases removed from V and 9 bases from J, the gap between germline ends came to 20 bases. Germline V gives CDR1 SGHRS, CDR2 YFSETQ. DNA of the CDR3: TGCGCCAGCAGCCCTGGGGGGGGCGCGGCGAGTTCACCCCTCCACTTT. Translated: CASSPGGGAASSPLHF.

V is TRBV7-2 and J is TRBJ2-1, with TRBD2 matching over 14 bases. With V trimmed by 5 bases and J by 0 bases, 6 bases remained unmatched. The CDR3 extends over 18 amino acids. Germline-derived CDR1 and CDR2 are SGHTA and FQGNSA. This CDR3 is CASSLGLAGVSSYNEQFF. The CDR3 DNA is TGTGCCAGCAGCCTGGGACTAGCGGGGGTTTCCTCCTACAATGAGCAGTTCTTC. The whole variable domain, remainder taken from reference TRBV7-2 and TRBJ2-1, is GAGVSQSPSNKVTEKGKDVELRCDPISGHTALYWYRQSLGQGLEFLIYFQGNSAPDKSGLPSDRFSAERTGGSVSTLTIQRTQQEDSAVYLCASSLGLAGVSSYNEQFFGPGTRLTVL.

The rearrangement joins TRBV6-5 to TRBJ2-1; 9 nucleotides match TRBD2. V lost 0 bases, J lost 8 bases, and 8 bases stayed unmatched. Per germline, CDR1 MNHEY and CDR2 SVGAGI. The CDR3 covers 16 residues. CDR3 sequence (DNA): TGTGCCAGCAGTTACTCGAGGCTAGCGGGAATCCATGAGCAGTTCTTC. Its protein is CASSYSRLAGIHEQFF.

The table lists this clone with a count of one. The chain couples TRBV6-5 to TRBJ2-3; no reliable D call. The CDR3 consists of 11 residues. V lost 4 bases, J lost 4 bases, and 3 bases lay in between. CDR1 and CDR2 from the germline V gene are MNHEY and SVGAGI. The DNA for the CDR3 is TGTGCCAGCAGTTTTTCAGATACGCAGTATTTT. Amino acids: CASSFSDTQYF.

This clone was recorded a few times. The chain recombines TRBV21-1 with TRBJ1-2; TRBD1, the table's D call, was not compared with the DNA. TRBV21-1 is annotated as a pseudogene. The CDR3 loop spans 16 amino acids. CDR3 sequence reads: CASSKAGRGWNYGYTF. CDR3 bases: TGTGCCAGCAGCAAAGCTGGAAGGGGTTGGAACTATGGCTACACCTTC.

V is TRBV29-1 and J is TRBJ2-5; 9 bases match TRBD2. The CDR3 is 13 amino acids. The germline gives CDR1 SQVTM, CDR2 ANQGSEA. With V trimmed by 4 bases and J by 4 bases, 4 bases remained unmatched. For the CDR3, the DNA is TGCAGCGTTGTATGGCGGGGGGGAGAGACCCAGTACTTC. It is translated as CSVVWRGGETQYF.

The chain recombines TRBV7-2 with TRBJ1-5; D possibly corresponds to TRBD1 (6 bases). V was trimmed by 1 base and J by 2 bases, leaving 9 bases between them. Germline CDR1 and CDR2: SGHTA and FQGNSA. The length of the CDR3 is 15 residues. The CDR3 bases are TGTGCCAGCAGCTTAGGTAGGGGGGGCAATCAGCCCCAGCATTTT. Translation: CASSLGRGGNQPQHF.

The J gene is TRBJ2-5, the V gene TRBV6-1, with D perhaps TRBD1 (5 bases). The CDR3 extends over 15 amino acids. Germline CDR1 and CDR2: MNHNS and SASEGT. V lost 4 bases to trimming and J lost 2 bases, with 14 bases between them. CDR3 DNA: TGTGCCAGCAGTGGACAGTTACAACCTCAAGAGACCCAGTACTTC. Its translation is CASSGQLQPQETQYF.

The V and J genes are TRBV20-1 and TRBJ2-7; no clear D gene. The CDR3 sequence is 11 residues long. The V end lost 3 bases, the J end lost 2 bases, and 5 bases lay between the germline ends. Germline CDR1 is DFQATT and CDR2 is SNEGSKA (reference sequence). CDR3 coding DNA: TGCAGTGCTAGTAAGCCCTACGAGCAGTACTTC. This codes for CSASKPYEQYF.

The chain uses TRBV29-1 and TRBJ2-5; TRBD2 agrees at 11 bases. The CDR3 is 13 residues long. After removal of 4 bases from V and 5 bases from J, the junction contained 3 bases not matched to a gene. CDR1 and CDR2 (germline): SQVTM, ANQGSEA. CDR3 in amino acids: CSVAASGGETQYF. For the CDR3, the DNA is TGCAGCGTTGCGGCTAGCGGGGGGGAGACCCAGTACTTC.

The CDR3 sequence: CASSFGTTPKNIQYF. CDR3 DNA sequence: TGTGCCAGCAGCTTCGGGACTACCCCCAAAAACATTCAGTACTTC. The chain combines TRBV7-2 with TRBJ2-4; 7 bases map to TRBD2. Germline CDR1 SGHTA, CDR2 FQGNSA. V gave up 3 bases and J gave up 2 bases; unmatched junction bases: 4. This CDR3 region has 15 residues.

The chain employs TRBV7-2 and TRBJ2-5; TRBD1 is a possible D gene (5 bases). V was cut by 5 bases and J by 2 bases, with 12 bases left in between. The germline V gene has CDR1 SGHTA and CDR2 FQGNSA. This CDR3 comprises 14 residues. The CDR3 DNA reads TGTGCCAGCAGCCCTGACAGAGTTCAAGAGACCCAGTACTTC. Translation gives CASSPDRVQETQYF.

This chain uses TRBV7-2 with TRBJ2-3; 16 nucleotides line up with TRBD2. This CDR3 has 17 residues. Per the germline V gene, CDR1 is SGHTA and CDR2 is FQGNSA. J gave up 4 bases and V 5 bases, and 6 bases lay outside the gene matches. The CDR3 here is CASSPTGTSGGADTQYF. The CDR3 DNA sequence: TGTGCCAGCAGCCCGACCGGGACTAGCGGGGGGGCAGATACGCAGTATTTT.

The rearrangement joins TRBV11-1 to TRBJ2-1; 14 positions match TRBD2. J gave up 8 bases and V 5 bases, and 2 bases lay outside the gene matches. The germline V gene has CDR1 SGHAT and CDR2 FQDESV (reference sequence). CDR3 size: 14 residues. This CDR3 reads CASSPGLAGDEQFF. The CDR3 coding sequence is TGTGCCAGCAGCCCGGGACTAGCGGGAGATGAGCAGTTCTTC.